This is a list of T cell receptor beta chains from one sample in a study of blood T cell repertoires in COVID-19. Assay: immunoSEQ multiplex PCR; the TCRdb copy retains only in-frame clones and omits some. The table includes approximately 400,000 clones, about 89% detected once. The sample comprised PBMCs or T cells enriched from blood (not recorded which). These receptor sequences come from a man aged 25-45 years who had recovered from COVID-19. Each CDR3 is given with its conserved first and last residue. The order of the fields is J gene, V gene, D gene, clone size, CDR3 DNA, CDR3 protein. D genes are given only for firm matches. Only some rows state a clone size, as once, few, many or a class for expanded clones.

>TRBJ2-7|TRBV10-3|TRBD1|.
TGTGCCATCCAGGGGGTAGTCTCCTACGAGCAGTACTTC
CAIQGVVSYEQYF
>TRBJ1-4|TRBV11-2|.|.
TGTGCCAGCAGCTCTTACCTAGGGGTAACTAATGAAAAACTGTTTTTT
CASSSYLGVTNEKLFF
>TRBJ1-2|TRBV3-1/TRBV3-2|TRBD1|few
TGTGCCAGCAGCCAGAGGGACAGTTCGGACTACACCTTC
CASSQRDSSDYTF
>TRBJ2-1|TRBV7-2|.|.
TGTGCCAGCAGATCCAAAGGAGGTAATGAGCAGTTCTTC
CASRSKGGNEQFF
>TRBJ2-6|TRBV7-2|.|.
TGTGCCAGCAGCACCCAGGTGAGGGTCGGCGGGGCCAACGTCCTGACTTTC
CASSTQVRVGGANVLTF
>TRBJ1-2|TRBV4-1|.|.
TGCGCCAGCAGCCAAGTGGGGGGTGGCTCTGGCTACACCTTC
CASSQVGGGSGYTF
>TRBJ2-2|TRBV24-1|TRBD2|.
TGTGCCACCAGTGATAATTTTGTCTTGGGACTAGCGGGGGGAAAGAACACCGGGGAGCTGTTTTTT
CATSDNFVLGLAGGKNTGELFF
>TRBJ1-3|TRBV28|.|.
TGTGCCAGCAGTTTATTTGGAGGCAGCCGCTCTGGAAACACCATATATTTT
CASSLFGGSRSGNTIYF
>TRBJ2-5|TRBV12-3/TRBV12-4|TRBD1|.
TGTGCCAGCAGTTACGGGGGACAGGTATACTTC
CASSYGGQVYF
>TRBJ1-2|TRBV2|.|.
TGTGCCAGCAGTGAAGGGTCGGGGACACTCTATGGCTACACCTTC
CASSEGSGTLYGYTF
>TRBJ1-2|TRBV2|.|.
TGTGCCAGCAGCGAAACAGGCCTGGTCTATGGCTACACCTTC
CASSETGLVYGYTF
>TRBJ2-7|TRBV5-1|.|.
TGCGCCAGCAGCTTGTGGCCTAGGATTAAGGAGGCCTACGAGCAGTACTTC
CASSLWPRIKEAYEQYF
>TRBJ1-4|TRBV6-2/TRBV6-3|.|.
TGTGCCAGCAGTTTAGAACTGGACAGAGTGAATGAAAAACTGTTTTTT
CASSLELDRVNEKLFF
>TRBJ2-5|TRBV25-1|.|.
TGTGCCAGCAGTATCCCGACTCCCCCGGAGGAGACCCAGTACTTC
CASSIPTPPEETQYF
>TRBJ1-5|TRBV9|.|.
TGTGCCAGCAGCGTATCAGGGGACAATCAGCCCCAGCATTTT
CASSVSGDNQPQHF
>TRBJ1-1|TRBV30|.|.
TGTGCCTGGAGTGTCCGGGGAAGTACTATGAACACTGAAGCTTTCTTT
CAWSVRGSTMNTEAFF
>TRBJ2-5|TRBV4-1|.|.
TGCGCCAGCAGCCAAGACCATTTCGAGACCCAGTACTTC
CASSQDHFETQYF
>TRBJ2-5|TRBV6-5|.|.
TGTGCCAGCAGTCTCACAATCCGAGAGACCCAGTACTTC
CASSLTIRETQYF
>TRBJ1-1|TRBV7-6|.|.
TGTGCCAGCAGCTTAGCGCCAGGGGCGGGCACTGAAGCTTTCTTT
CASSLAPGAGTEAFF
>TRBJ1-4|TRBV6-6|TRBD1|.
TGTGCCAGCAGTTACCGCCGGGACAGAAATGAAAAACTGTTTTTT
CASSYRRDRNEKLFF
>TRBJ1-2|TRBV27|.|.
TGTGCCAGCAGTCCCACCGGGACAAATGGCTACACCTTC
CASSPTGTNGYTF
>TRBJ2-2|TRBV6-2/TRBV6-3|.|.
TGTGCCAGCAGTTACGCGGCGGGTGGGTCATCCGGGGAGCTGTTTTTT
CASSYAAGGSSGELFF
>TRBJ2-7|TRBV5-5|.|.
TGTGCCAGCAGTCCTCGCGCCGGGGTTTCTCGGTACGAGCAGTACTTC
CASSPRAGVSRYEQYF
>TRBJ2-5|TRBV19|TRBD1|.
TGTGCCAGTAGTGCAACCGGACAGGGGGCGACCCAGTACTTC
CASSATGQGATQYF
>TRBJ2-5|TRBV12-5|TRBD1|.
TGTGCTAGTCGGGGACAGGGGCAAGAGACCCAGTACTTC
CASRGQGQETQYF
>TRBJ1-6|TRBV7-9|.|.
TGTGCCAGCAGACCCGACAGAAATTCACCCCTCCACTTT
CASRPDRNSPLHF
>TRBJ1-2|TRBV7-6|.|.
TGTGCCAGCAGCTCATCCACAAGGGGGGGCAACTATGGCTACACCTTC
CASSSSTRGGNYGYTF
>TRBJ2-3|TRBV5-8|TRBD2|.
TGTGCCAGCAGCTTAACAGGAACTAGCGGGGTGCTGCAGTATTTT
CASSLTGTSGVLQYF
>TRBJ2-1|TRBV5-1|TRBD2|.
TGCGCCAGCAGGCAAGAGAGGGGACTAGCGGGGACCCACTTCAATAAGCAGTTCTTC
CASRQERGLAGTHFNKQFF
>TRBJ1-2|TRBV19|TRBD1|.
TGTGCCAGTAGGCCAGCCACAGGGGGCGGAGGCTACACCTTC
CASRPATGGGGYTF
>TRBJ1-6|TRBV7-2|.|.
TGTGCCAGCAGCCCTCAGGCTAATTCACCCCTCCACTTT
CASSPQANSPLHF
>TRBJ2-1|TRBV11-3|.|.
TGTGCCAGCAGCCAGGACGACAGGTTGAGCCCTGAGCAGTTCTTC
CASSQDDRLSPEQFF
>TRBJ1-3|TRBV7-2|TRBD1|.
TGTGCCAGCAGCCCTCGGGACAGGACTGGAAACACCATATATTTT
CASSPRDRTGNTIYF
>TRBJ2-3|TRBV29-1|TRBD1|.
TGCAGCGTTTCGGACAGGGTAGGGGATACGCAGTATTTT
CSVSDRVGDTQYF
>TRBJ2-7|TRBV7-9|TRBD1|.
TGTGCCAGCAGCTTAGCCCCAACAGGGGTGGGCTCCTACGAGCAGTACTTC
CASSLAPTGVGSYEQYF
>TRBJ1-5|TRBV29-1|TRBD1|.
TGCAGCGTTCATCGTACAGGGGGTTACAATCAGCCCCAGCATTTT
CSVHRTGGYNQPQHF
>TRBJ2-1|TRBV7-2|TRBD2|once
TGTGCCAGCACCCAACGCGCGGGGGGGATATCCAGGCACAATGAGCAGTTCTTC
CASTQRAGGISRHNEQFF